The 17 T cell receptor beta chains in this list originate from one sample, sequenced in a study of T cell responses to AZD1222 COVID-19 vaccine. TCRdb keeps only in-frame clones here, not all; method: immunoSEQ multiplex PCR. The sample lists about 120,000 clones; 70% to 90% were seen once. The source was peripheral blood, collected on day 0 of AZD1222 vaccination. These receptors were collected from an adult in good health.

CDR3 nucleotide sequence: TGTGCCAGCAGTTACGGGGACAGAAACACTGAAGCTTTCTTT. Protein product: CASSYGDRNTEAFF. The J gene is TRBJ1-1, the V gene TRBV6-5, with 7 bases lining up with TRBD1. Germline assignment: CDR1 MNHEY and CDR2 SVGAGI. The CDR3 loop spans 14 amino acids. V lost 2 bases, J lost 2 bases, and 2 bases stayed unmatched.

The rearrangement links TRBV27 to TRBJ2-5; D might be TRBD2 (6 bases). Per the germline V gene, CDR1 is MNHEY and CDR2 is SMNVEV (reference sequence). The length of the CDR3 is 12 residues. V lost 6 bases, J lost 3 bases, and 8 bases lay in between. The CDR3 DNA follows: TGTGCCAGCAGGCCTAGCGAAGAGACCCAGTACTTC. Its protein product is CASRPSEETQYF.

J is TRBJ2-2 and V is TRBV2, with no clear D. The CDR3 spans 12 residues. V was clipped by 7 bases and J by 3 bases, with 6 bases between them. CDR1 SNHLY and CDR2 FYNNEI come from the germline V gene. The CDR3 is CASTRDTGELFF. The CDR3, as DNA: TGTGCCAGCACTCGGGACACCGGGGAGCTGTTTTTT.

CDR3 residues: CASSSGANTEAFF. The CDR3 DNA reads TGTGCCAGCAGCTCAGGGGCCAACACTGAAGCTTTCTTT. The chain combines TRBV25-1 with TRBJ1-1; D might be TRBD1 (6 bases). Trimming stripped 6 bases from V and 2 bases from J, with 10 bases between. CDR1 and CDR2 from the germline V gene are MGHDK and SYGVNS. The CDR3 totals 13 residues.

The V and J genes are TRBV4-1 and TRBJ1-5, with D hard to call. The V and J ends lost 1 base and 6 bases respectively, with 13 bases between them. The CDR3 covers 15 residues. Germline V gene lookup returns CDR1 MGHRA and CDR2 YSYEKL. As DNA, the CDR3 is TGCGCCAGCAGCCAAGCTCCCCAACAGATTCAGCCCCAGCATTTT. Its translation: CASSQAPQQIQPQHF.

This clone was counted a single time. This sequence joins TRBV5-1 and TRBJ2-5; 11 nucleotides align to TRBD1. The CDR3 length is 14 residues. In germline, CDR1 is SGHRS, CDR2 YFSETQ. Trimming took 4 bases from V and 3 from J; bases not matched to a gene: 2. The CDR3 sequence is CASSQGQGEETQYF. The DNA of the CDR3 is TGCGCCAGCAGCCAGGGACAGGGGGAAGAGACCCAGTACTTC.

The chain has TRBV11-1 and TRBJ2-7; D is undetermined. The CDR3 has 14 residues. Looked up from germline, CDR1 is SGHAT and CDR2 is FQDESV (reference sequence). V was clipped by 5 bases and J by 6 bases, with 17 bases between them. CDR3 sequence (DNA): TGTGCCAGCAGCCCCGATCCTTCTTCGGGCGAGCAGTACTTC. Translated: CASSPDPSSGEQYF.

This clone occurred a few times. The chain employs TRBV28 and TRBJ1-4, with 9 nucleotides matching TRBD1. Germline CDR1 reads MDHEN; CDR2 reads SYDVKM. This CDR3 is built from 16 residues. V dropped 6 bases and J dropped 3; count of bases not matched to a gene: 8. CDR3 amino acids: CASRRTGDRANEKLFF. The CDR3 DNA reads as TGTGCCAGCAGACGGACAGGGGATAGGGCTAATGAAAAACTGTTTTTT.

The J gene is TRBJ2-1, the V gene TRBV3-1 (or the pseudogene TRBV3-2); possibly TRBD1 or TRBD2 for D (7 bases each). Trimming took off 1 base at V and 9 bases at J, with 10 bases between the two ends. The germline CDR1 and CDR2 sequences are LGHDT and YNNKEL (reference sequence). The CDR3 spans 13 residues. DNA of the CDR3: TGTGCCAGCAGCCAAGCAGGGGGGGGTGAGCAGTTCTTC. Amino acids: CASSQAGGGEQFF.

The V call is TRBV11-2, the J call TRBJ2-3; D possibly corresponds to TRBD2 (6 bases). The CDR3 extends over 15 amino acids. Germline V lookup: CDR1 SGHAT, CDR2 FQNNGV. Trimming took off 5 bases at V and 2 bases at J, with 14 bases between the two ends. As DNA, the CDR3 is TGTGCCAGCAGCATCATCGGGGGACCCACAGATACGCAGTATTTT. Its translation is CASSIIGGPTDTQYF.

This chain connects TRBV2 to TRBJ2-7, with D tentatively TRBD1 (6 bases). V lost 7 bases to trimming and J lost 0 bases, with 19 bases between them. The CDR3 runs to 16 residues. Germline CDR1 and CDR2: SNHLY and FYNNEI. This chain's CDR3 is CASIFRGGESSYEQYF. CDR3 DNA sequence: TGTGCCAGCATTTTCAGGGGTGGAGAGAGCTCCTACGAGCAGTACTTC.

V usage is TRBV7-9 and J usage is TRBJ2-5; D may be TRBD1 (6 bases). V gave up 5 bases and J gave up 9 bases, with 19 bases separating them. CDR3 length: 14 residues. Germline V gives CDR1 SEHNR, CDR2 FQNEAQ (reference sequence). CDR3 residues: CASSPGAEPASQYF. The CDR3 region has the DNA TGTGCCAGCAGCCCAGGGGCGGAGCCAGCGTCCCAGTACTTC. The variable domain in full, completed from reference TRBV7-9 and TRBJ2-5, reads DTGVSQNPRHKITKRGQNVTFRCDPISEHNRLYWYRQTLGQGPEFLTYFQNEAQLEKSRLLSDRFSAERPKGSFSTLEIQRTEQGDSAMYLCASSPGAEPASQYFGPGTRLLVL.

The chain recombines TRBV3-1 (or the pseudogene TRBV3-2) with TRBJ1-3; no firm D call. CDR3 length: 14 amino acids. The germline gives CDR1 LGHDT, CDR2 YNNKEL (reference sequence). The V end lost 1 base, the J end lost 0 bases, and 4 bases lay between the germline ends. Written as DNA, the CDR3 is TGTGCCAGCAGCCAAGTCCGCTCTGGAAACACCATATATTTT. It codes for CASSQVRSGNTIYF.

V gene TRBV12-3 or TRBV12-4 combines with J gene TRBJ2-7; D possibly corresponds to TRBD1 (7 bases). V was shortened by 5 bases and J by 6 bases, with 14 bases between the two germline ends. The CDR3 covers 13 residues. The CDR3 sequence is CASSREWDSEQYF. Written as DNA, the CDR3 is TGTGCCAGCAGTCGGGAGTGGGACAGCGAGCAGTACTTC.

The rearrangement joins TRBV7-9 to TRBJ1-5; D uncertain. V was pared by 1 base and J by 0 bases, with 10 bases between. The germline V gene encodes CDR1 SEHNR and CDR2 FQNEAQ (reference sequence). The CDR3 loop spans 16 amino acids. CDR3 coding DNA: TGTGCCAGCAGCTTAGAGTTTAAGGGTAGCAATCAGCCCCAGCATTTT. Its translation is CASSLEFKGSNQPQHF.

The chain recombines TRBV6-5 with TRBJ2-1; the D gene is possibly TRBD2 (5 bases). Per germline, CDR1 MNHEY and CDR2 SVGAGI. The CDR3 spans 15 residues. Trimming took 2 bases from V and 8 from J, leaving 16 bases between them. DNA for the CDR3: TGTGCCAGCAGTTACAGGCAGACTACAATCTATGAGCAGTTCTTC. Amino acid sequence: CASSYRQTTIYEQFF.

The chain uses TRBV15 and TRBJ2-6; D perhaps matches TRBD1 (5 bases). Germline CDR1 and CDR2: LNHNV and YYDKDF (reference sequence). The V gene lost 0 bases and the J gene lost 1 base, with 7 bases spanning the gap. CDR3 length: 16 residues. The CDR3 DNA reads as TGTGCCACCAGCAGAGATCAGGGATCTGGGGCCAACGTCCTGACTTTC. Translating gives CATSRDQGSGANVLTF.